Following are 14 T cell receptor beta chains from one sample sequenced in a study of T-cell reconstitution after alpha-beta-depleted transplantation in children. Unique molecular identifiers were used to barcode this TCRbeta library. From the PCR reads, TCRdb called clonotypes with MiXCR, one entry per CDR3 protein. The table shows roughly 340,000 distinct CDR3 sequences, with about 17% occurring only once. Sample: PBMCs, mostly from graft donor cells, taken 360 days after TCRalphabeta/CD19-depleted stem cell transplant. The receptors were sampled from a male patient between 2 and 15 years old who had a stem cell transplant for acute lymphoblastic leukemia, so the T cells may come from the graft donor.

This rearrangement joins TRBV6-2 or TRBV6-3 to TRBJ1-5; possible D gene TRBD1, 5 bases. Germline V gives CDR1 MNHEY, CDR2 SVGEGT. Trimming removed 0 bases at V and 5 bases at J, with 17 bases between. This CDR3 is 17 amino acids long. Here the CDR3 DNA reads TGTGCCAGCAGTTACTCGAGCTTGGGACTGTACCATCAGCCCCAGCATTTT. This translates into CASSYSSLGLYHQPQHF.

The sample holds many counts of this clonotype. This rearrangement joins TRBV20-1 to TRBJ2-1; 8 nucleotides align to TRBD2. This CDR3 is built from 15 residues. Germline V gives CDR1 DFQATT, CDR2 SNEGSKA (reference sequence). With 3 bases clipped from V and 4 bases from J, the junction kept 8 bases outside the gene matches. The CDR3 is CSARGLAGGYNEQFF. The DNA for the CDR3 is TGCAGTGCTAGGGGGCTAGCGGGTGGGTACAATGAGCAGTTCTTC.

The genes are TRBV11-2 and TRBJ2-1; unclear D gene. V lost 0 bases, J lost 5 bases, and 17 bases lay in between. Looked up from germline, CDR1 is SGHAT and CDR2 is FQNNGV. This CDR3 contains 17 residues. The DNA of the CDR3 is TGTGCCAGCAGCTTAGAAGCCACGGGCATGAGGCACAATGAGCAGTTCTTC. Its protein is CASSLEATGMRHNEQFF.

The rearrangement joins TRBV4-2 to TRBJ1-1, with D unresolved. This CDR3 spans 10 amino acids. Deletions cut 8 bases from V and 3 bases from J, with 4 bases between. The germline V gene has CDR1 LGHNA and CDR2 YNFKEQ. As DNA, the CDR3 is TGTGCCAGCCTGGACACTGAAGCTTTCTTT. It is translated as CASLDTEAFF.

This chain uses TRBV4-3 with TRBJ2-1; D gene unclear. V was shortened by 1 base and J by 7 bases, with 20 bases between the two germline ends. From germline, CDR1 is LGHNA and CDR2 YSLEER. The CDR3 is 17 amino acids. This CDR3 is CASSQVFVGPKWNEQFF. CDR3 sequence (DNA): TGCGCCAGCAGCCAAGTATTTGTGGGCCCTAAATGGAATGAGCAGTTCTTC.

This clonotype was recorded a few times. The chain is built from TRBV29-1 and TRBJ2-7, with D unresolved. The germline CDR1 and CDR2 sequences are SQVTM and ANQGSEA. The CDR3 covers 11 residues. Trimming shortened V by 5 bases and J by 3 bases, and 8 bases separated the two germline ends. CDR3 sequence (DNA): TGCAGCGTTCTGGACGGCTACGAGCAGTACTTC. Protein: CSVLDGYEQYF.

This clonotype has more than one count but fewer than ten. The genes are TRBV7-9 and TRBJ2-1, with D uncertain. The CDR3 is made up of 17 amino acids. The V end was cut by 4 bases, the J end by 0 bases, with 16 bases between. Germline CDR1 reads SEHNR; CDR2 reads FQNEAQ (reference sequence). The CDR3 DNA is TGTGCCAGCAGCTCAACTTCTCGTCCTAGCTCCTACAATGAGCAGTTCTTC. This sequence encodes CASSSTSRPSSYNEQFF.

The chain links TRBV29-1 to TRBJ2-1, with D perhaps being TRBD1 or TRBD2 (5 bases each). Looked up from germline, CDR1 is SQVTM and CDR2 is ANQGSEA. This CDR3 is 17 amino acids long. V was clipped by 0 bases and J by 1 base, with 16 bases between them. The CDR3 DNA reads TGCAGCGTTGAAGATCGAGGGGCCCTAGGTTCCTACAATGAGCAGTTCTTC. This gives the protein CSVEDRGALGSYNEQFF.

CDR3 loop: CSVVGTDLAAEQYF. DNA for the CDR3: TGCAGCGTTGTGGGGACCGACCTAGCGGCGGAGCAGTACTTC. The rearrangement uses TRBV29-1 and TRBJ2-7, with TRBD2 matching 7 bases. V lost 4 bases and J lost 7; bases outside the gene matches: 13. The CDR3 sequence is 14 residues long. In germline, CDR1 is SQVTM, CDR2 ANQGSEA.

The chain uses TRBV4-3 and TRBJ1-6, with 7 bases fitting TRBD1. The CDR3 is made up of 15 amino acids. V shed 1 base, J shed 10 bases, and the junction held 7 bases outside the gene matches. CDR1 LGHNA and CDR2 YSLEER come from the germline V gene. The CDR3 is CASSQGTQGGSPLHF. CDR3 bases: TGCGCCAGCAGCCAAGGTACTCAGGGGGGATCACCCCTCCACTTT.

This clonotype has a handful of counts. This chain joins TRBV20-1 and TRBJ2-1; TRBD2 agrees at 13 bases. The V segment lost 2 bases and the J segment 9 bases; nucleotides outside the gene matches: 7. Germline V gene lookup returns CDR1 DFQATT and CDR2 SNEGSKA (reference sequence). This CDR3 spans 15 amino acids. The CDR3 reads CSARRGTSGTIEQFF. Written as DNA, the CDR3 is TGCAGTGCTAGAAGAGGGACTAGCGGGACCATTGAGCAGTTCTTC.

This sequence joins TRBV3-1 and TRBJ2-5; TRBD1 agrees at 7 bases. Germline CDR1 LGHDT, CDR2 YNNKEL (reference sequence). The CDR3 runs to 17 residues. With 4 bases clipped from V and 2 bases from J, the junction kept 13 bases outside the gene matches. The CDR3 here is CASSPPTGWWWQETQYF. The CDR3 coding sequence is TGTGCCAGCAGCCCGCCGACAGGGTGGTGGTGGCAAGAGACCCAGTACTTC.

This clonotype was counted a few times. The V call is TRBV4-1, the J call TRBJ2-7; 9 bases align to TRBD1. The CDR3 sequence is 16 residues long. Trimming at V came to 4 bases and at J to 4 bases, leaving 11 bases not matched to a gene. CDR1 and CDR2 (germline): MGHRA, YSYEKL. The CDR3 nucleotides are TGCGCCAGCAGCCTCTCCCGGACAGGGGTAGATTACGAGCAGTACTTC. Residues: CASSLSRTGVDYEQYF.

The chain has TRBV4-1 and TRBJ2-3; the D is unclear. Germline assignment: CDR1 MGHRA and CDR2 YSYEKL. This CDR3 region has 14 residues. Trimming shortened V by 3 bases and J by 2 bases, and 9 bases separated the two germline ends. The CDR3 here is CASSQVSHTDTQYF. For the CDR3, the DNA is TGCGCCAGCAGCCAGGTTAGCCACACAGATACGCAGTATTTT.